The rows below give T cell receptor beta chains drawn from one sample of a study of blood T cells in healthy people across ages. TCRdb passed the 5' RACE reads through MiXCR, listing each CDR3 protein once. The sample consists of approximately 900,000 distinct CDR3 sequences, about 48% of them appearing once. Sequenced material: blood. These receptors came from a man aged 25-40 years in good health. Each CDR3 is given without its conserved first and last residue. The D gene is left open where the match is weak.

CDR3 protein	V gene	J gene	D gene
ASSVGTSGGRTTYEQY	TRBV9	TRBJ2-7	TRBD2
ASSRERGILTDYGYT	TRBV3-1	TRBJ1-2	-
ASSLIGQPYKEQF	TRBV7-8	TRBJ2-1	-
ASSLTGPVLGQQNTEAF	TRBV7-3	TRBJ1-1	-
ASSPRPGGGEQF	TRBV7-3	TRBJ2-1	TRBD2
ASSTNSGDYGYT	TRBV5-5	TRBJ1-2	-
ASTTEGYT	TRBV2	TRBJ1-2	-
ASSSSTGLSSYEQY	TRBV27	TRBJ2-7	-
ASTTDRGSSGANVLT	TRBV12-3/TRBV12-4	TRBJ2-6	TRBD1
ASSLHDTEAF	TRBV3-1	TRBJ1-1	-
ASSSDSGTSRVAQETQY	TRBV7-9	TRBJ2-5	TRBD2
ASSLEAGPYGYT	TRBV5-1	TRBJ1-2	-
SVQGPSTDTQY	TRBV29-1	TRBJ2-3	-
ASTLRGSYEQY	TRBV11-3	TRBJ2-7	-
SARGGFFTDTQY	TRBV20-1	TRBJ2-3	-
ASTDGGRYNEQF	TRBV7-9	TRBJ2-1	-
ASSSRQVGNEQF	TRBV5-1	TRBJ2-1	-
ASSFLLTSGLDNEQF	TRBV27	TRBJ2-1	TRBD2
SATDSHSSYEQY	TRBV20-1	TRBJ2-7	-
ASSRTGTETYEQY	TRBV5-1	TRBJ2-7	TRBD1
ASRKSQARGNEQF	TRBV27	TRBJ2-1	-
ASSSQWETQY	TRBV13	TRBJ2-5	-
ASRPNQGGQGKLF	TRBV6-6	TRBJ1-4	TRBD1
ASSQERTDYGYT	TRBV3-1	TRBJ1-2	-
ASSPREGQNEQF	TRBV18	TRBJ2-1	-
SVEDTVAF	TRBV29-1	TRBJ1-1	-
AISVNSEQETQY	TRBV10-3	TRBJ2-5	-
ASSLPSGGWNEQF	TRBV5-1	TRBJ2-1	TRBD2
ASSLRSPTSGDYEQY	TRBV27	TRBJ2-7	TRBD2
ATSRDRGTGNQPQH	TRBV15	TRBJ1-5	TRBD1
ASSLSGPVYNEHF	TRBV7-3	TRBJ2-1	-